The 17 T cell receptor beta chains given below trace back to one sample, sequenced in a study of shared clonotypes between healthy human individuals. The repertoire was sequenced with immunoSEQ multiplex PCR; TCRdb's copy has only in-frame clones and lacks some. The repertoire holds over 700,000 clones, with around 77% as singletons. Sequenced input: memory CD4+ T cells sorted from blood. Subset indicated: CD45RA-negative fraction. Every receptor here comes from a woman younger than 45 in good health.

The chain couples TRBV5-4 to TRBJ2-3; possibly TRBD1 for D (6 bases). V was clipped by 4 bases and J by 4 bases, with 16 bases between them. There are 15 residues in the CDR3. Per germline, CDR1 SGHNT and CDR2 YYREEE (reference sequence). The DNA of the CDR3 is TGTGCCAGCAGCCCTGCCGTAGGGGGACCAGATACGCAGTATTTT. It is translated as CASSPAVGGPDTQYF.

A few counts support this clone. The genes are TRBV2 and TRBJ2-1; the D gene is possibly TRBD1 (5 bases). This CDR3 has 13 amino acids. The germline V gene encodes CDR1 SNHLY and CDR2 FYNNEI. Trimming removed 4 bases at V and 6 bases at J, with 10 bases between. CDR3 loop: CASSVSRVNEQFF. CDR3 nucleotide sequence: TGTGCCAGCAGTGTTTCCAGGGTCAATGAGCAGTTCTTC.

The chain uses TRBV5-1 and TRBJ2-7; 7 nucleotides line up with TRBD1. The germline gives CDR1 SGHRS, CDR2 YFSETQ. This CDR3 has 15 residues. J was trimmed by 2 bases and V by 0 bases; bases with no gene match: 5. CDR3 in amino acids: CASSLASGGTYEQYF. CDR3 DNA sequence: TGCGCCAGCAGCTTGGCATCAGGGGGTACCTACGAGCAGTACTTC.

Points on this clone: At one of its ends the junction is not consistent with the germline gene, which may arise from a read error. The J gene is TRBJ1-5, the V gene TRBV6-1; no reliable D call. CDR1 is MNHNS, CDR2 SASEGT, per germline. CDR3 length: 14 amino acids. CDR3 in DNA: TGTGCCGGCAGTGTTGGGTACGGCAATCAGCCCCAGCATTTT. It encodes CAGSVGYGNQPQHF.

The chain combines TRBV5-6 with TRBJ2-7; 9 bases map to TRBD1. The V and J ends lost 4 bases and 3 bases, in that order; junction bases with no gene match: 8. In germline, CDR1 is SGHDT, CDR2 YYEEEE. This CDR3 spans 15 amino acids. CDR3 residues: CASSATGGTGYEQYF. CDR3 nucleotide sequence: TGTGCCAGCAGCGCAACAGGGGGCACAGGCTACGAGCAGTACTTC.

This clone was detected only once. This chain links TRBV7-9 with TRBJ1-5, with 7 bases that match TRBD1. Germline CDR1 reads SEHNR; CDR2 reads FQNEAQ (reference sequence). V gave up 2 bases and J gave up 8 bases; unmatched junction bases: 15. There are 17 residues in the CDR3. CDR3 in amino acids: CASSLFLMTRGKEPQHF. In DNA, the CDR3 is TGTGCCAGCAGCTTATTTTTAATGACCAGGGGGAAGGAGCCCCAGCATTTT.

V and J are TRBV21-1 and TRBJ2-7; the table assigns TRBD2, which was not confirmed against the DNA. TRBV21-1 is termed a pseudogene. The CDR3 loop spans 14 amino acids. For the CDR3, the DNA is TGTGCCAGCAGTCTTAATCCGAGCTCCTACGAGCAGTACTTC. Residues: CASSLNPSSYEQYF.

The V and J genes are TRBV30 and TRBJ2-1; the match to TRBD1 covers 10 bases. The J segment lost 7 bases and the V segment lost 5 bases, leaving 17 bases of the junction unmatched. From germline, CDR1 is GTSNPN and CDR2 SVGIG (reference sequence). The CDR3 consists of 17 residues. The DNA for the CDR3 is TGTGCCTGGGTCACAGCCGACAGGGGGCTAGAAGGTAATGAGCAGTTCTTC. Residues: CAWVTADRGLEGNEQFF.

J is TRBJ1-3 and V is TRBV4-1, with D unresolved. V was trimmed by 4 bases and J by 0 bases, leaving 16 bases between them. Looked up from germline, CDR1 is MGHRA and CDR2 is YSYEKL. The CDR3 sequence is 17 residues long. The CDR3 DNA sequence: TGCGCCAGCAGCCTAGATAGTGGGGAATCCTCTGGAAACACCATATATTTT. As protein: CASSLDSGESSGNTIYF.

CDR3 nucleotides: TGTGCCAGCGCGATTACTGACAGGGATGAAAAACTGTTTTTT. This encodes CASAITDRDEKLFF. The rearrangement joins TRBV4-2 to TRBJ1-4; 7 positions match TRBD1. Unmatched junction bases numbered 9, after V lost 8 bases and J lost 6 bases. CDR1 is LGHNA, CDR2 YNFKEQ, per germline. The CDR3 is 14 residues long.

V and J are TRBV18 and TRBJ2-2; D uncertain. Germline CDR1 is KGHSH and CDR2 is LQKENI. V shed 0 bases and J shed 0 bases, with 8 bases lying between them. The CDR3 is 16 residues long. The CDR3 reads CASSPPKSSNTGELFF. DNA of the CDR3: TGTGCCAGCTCACCACCTAAGTCCTCGAACACCGGGGAGCTGTTTTTT.

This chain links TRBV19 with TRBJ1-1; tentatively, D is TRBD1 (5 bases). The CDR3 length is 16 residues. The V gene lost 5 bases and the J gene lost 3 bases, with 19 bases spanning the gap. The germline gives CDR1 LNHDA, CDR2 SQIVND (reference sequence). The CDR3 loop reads CASSDPRGWGDTEAFF. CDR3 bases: TGTGCCAGTAGTGACCCAAGGGGATGGGGGGACACTGAAGCTTTCTTT.

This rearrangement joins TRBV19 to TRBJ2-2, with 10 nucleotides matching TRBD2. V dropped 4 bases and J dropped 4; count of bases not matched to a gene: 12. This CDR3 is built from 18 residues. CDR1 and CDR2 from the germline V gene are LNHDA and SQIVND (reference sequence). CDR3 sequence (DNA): TGTGCCAGTAGTACCTGGGGAAGCGGGAGGGAGAGCACCGGGGAGCTGTTTTTT. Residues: CASSTWGSGRESTGELFF.

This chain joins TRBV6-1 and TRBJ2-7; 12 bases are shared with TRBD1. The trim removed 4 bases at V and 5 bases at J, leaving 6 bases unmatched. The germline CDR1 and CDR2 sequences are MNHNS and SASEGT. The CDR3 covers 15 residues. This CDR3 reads CASSVGTGGFHEQYF. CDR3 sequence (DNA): TGTGCCAGCAGTGTGGGGACAGGGGGCTTCCACGAGCAGTACTTC.

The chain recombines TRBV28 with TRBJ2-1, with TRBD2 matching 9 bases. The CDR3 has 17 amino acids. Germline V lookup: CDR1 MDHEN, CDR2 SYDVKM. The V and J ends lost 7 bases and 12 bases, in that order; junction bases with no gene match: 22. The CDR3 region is CASNLGGAGGSWAGQFF. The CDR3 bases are TGTGCCAGCAACTTAGGTGGGGCGGGAGGGAGTTGGGCTGGGCAGTTCTTC.

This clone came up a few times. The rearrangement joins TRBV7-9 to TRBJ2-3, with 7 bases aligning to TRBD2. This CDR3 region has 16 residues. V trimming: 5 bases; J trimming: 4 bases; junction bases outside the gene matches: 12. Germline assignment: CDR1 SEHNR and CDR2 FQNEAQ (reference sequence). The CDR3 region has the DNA TGTGCCAGCAGCCGCCGGGCGGGAGTAGTCGCAGATACGCAGTATTTT. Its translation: CASSRRAGVVADTQYF. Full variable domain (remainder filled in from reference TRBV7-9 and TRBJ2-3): DTGVSQNPRHKITKRGQNVTFRCDPISEHNRLYWYRQTLGQGPEFLTYFQNEAQLEKSRLLSDRFSAERPKGSFSTLEIQRTEQGDSAMYLCASSRRAGVVADTQYFGPGTRLTVL.

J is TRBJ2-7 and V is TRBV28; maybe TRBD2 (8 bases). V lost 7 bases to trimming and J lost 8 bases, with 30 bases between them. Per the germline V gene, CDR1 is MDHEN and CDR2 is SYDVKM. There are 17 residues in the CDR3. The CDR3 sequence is CASTPGGGAPNVLKQYF. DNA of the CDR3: TGTGCCAGCACGCCGGGAGGGGGCGCCCCCAATGTGCTAAAGCAGTACTTC.